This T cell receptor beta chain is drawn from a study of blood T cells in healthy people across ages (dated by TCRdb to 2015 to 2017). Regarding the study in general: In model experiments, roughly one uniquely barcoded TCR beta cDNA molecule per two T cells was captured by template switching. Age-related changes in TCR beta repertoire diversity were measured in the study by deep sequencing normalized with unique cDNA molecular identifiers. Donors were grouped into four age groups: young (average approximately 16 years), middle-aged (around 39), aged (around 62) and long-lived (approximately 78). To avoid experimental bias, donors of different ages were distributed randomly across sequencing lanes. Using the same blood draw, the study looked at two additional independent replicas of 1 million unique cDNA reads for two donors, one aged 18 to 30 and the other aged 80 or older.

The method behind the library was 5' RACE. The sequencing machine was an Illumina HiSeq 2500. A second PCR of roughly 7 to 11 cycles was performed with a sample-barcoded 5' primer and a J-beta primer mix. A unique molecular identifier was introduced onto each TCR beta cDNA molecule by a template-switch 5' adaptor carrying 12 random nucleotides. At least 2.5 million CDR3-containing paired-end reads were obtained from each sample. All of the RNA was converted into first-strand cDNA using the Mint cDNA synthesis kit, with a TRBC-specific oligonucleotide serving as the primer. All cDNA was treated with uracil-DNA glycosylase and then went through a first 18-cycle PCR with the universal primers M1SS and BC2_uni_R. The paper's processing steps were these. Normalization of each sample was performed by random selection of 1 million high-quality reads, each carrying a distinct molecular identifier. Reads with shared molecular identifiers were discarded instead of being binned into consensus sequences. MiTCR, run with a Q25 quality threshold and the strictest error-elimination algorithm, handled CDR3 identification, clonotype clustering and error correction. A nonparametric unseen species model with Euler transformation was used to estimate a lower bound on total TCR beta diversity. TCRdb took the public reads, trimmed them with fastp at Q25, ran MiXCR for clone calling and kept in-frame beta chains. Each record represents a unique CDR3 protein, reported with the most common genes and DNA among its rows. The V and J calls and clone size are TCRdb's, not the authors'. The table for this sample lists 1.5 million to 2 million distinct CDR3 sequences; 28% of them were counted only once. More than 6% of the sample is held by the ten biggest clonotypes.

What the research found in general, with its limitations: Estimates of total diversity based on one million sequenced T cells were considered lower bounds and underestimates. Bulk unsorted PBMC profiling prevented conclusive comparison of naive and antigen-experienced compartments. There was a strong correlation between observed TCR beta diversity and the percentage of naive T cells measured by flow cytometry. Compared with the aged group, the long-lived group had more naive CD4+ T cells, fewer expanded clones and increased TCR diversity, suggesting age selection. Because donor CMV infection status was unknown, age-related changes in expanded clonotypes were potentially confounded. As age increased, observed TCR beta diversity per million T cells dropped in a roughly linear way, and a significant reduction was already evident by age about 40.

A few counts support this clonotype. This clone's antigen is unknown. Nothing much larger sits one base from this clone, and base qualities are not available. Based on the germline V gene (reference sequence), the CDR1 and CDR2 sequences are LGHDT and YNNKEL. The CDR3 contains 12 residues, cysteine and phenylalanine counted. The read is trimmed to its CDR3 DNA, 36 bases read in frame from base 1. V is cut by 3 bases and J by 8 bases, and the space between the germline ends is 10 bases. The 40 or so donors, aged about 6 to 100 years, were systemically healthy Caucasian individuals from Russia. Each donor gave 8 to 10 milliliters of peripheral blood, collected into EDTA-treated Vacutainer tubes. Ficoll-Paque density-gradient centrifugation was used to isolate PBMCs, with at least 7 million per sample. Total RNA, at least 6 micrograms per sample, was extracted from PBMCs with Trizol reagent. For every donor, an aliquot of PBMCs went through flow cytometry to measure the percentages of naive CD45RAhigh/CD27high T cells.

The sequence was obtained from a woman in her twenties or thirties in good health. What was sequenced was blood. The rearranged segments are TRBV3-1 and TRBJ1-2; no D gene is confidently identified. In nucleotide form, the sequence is TGTGCCAGCAGCCACGACGGTCCAGGCTACACCTTC. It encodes CASSHDGPGYTF.